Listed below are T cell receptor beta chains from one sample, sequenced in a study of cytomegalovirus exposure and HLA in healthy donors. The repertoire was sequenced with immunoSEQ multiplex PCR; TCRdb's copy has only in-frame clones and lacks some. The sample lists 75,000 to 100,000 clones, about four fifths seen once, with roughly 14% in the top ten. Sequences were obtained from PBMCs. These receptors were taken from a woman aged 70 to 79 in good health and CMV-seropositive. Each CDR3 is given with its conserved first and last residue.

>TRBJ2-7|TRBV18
CASSPAGGPLYEQYF
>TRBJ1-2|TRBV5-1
CASSLARWAPYGYTF
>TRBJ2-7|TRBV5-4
CASSLGGLQPYEQYF
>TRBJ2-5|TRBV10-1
CASSQGTAQETQYF
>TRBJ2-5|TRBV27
CASSLNRDETQYF
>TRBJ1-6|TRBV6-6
CASTQAGTLHF
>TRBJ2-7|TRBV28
CASSVTPSYEQYF
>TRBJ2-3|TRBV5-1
CASQTRGSTDTQYF
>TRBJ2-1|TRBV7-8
CASSLGGTKFF
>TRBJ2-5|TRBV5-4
CASSLFLQKETQYF
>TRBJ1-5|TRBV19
CASRPYREGNQPQHF
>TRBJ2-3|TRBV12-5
CASGRSSTGPSRDSTDTQYF
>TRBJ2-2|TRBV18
CASSPLQGNTGELFF